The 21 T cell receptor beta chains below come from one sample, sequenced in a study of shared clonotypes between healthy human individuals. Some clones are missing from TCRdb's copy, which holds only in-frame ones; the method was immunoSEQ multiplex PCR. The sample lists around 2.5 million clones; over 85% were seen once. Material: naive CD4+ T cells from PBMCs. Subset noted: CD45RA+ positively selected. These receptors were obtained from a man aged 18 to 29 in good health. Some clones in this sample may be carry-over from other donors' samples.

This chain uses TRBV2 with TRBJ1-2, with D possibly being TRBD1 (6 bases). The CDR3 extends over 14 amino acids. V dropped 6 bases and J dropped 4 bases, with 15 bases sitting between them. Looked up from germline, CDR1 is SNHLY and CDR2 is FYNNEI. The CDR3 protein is CASSNGQPGYGYTF. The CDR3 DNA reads TGTGCCAGCAGCAACGGACAGCCTGGCTATGGCTACACCTTC. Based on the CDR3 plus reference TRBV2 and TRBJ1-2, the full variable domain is EPEVTQTPSHQVTQMGQEVILRCVPISNHLYFYWYRQILGQKVEFLVSFYNNEISEKSEIFDDQFSVERPDGSNFTLKIRSTKLEDSAMYFCASSNGQPGYGYTFGSGTRLTVV.

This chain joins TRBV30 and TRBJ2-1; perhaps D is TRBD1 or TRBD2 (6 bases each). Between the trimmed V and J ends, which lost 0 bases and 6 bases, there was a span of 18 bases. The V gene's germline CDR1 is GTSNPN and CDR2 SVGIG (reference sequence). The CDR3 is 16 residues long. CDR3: CAWSVLAGKGGNEQFF. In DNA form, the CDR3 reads TGTGCCTGGAGTGTACTGGCGGGGAAGGGGGGCAATGAGCAGTTCTTC. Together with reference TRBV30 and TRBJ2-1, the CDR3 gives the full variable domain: SQTIHQWPATLVQPVGSPLSLECTVEGTSNPNLYWYRQAAGRGLQLLFYSVGIGQISSEVPQNLSASRPQDRQFILSSKKLLLSDSGFYLCAWSVLAGKGGNEQFFGPGTRLTVL.

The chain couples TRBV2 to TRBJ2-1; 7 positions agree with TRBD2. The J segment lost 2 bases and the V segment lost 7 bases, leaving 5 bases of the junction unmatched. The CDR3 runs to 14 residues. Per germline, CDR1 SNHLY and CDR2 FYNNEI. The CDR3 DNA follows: TGTGCCAGCATCTGGGGGGGGACCTACAATGAGCAGTTCTTC. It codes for CASIWGGTYNEQFF.

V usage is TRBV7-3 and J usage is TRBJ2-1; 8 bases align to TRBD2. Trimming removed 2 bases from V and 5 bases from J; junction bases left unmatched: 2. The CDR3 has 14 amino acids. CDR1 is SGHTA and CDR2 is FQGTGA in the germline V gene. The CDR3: CASSLELADNEQFF. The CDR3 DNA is TGTGCCAGCAGCTTAGAACTAGCGGACAATGAGCAGTTCTTC.

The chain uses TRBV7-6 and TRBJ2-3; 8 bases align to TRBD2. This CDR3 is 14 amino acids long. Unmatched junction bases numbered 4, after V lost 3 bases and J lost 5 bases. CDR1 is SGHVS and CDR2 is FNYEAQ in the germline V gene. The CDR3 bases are TGTGCCAGCAGCTTGCGGCTAGCGGGAGATACGCAGTATTTT. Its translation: CASSLRLAGDTQYF.

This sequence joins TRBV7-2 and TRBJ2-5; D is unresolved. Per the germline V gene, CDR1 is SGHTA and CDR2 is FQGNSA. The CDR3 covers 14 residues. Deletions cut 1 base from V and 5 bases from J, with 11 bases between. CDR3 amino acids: CASSLGSVMETQYF. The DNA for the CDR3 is TGTGCCAGCAGCTTAGGGTCTGTTATGGAGACCCAGTACTTC.

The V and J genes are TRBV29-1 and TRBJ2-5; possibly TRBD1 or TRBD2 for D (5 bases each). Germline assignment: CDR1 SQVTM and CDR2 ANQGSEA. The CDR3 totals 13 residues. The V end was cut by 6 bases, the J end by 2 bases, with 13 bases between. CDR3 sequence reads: CSVRGRAQETQYF. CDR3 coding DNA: TGCAGCGTGAGGGGCCGCGCTCAAGAGACCCAGTACTTC.

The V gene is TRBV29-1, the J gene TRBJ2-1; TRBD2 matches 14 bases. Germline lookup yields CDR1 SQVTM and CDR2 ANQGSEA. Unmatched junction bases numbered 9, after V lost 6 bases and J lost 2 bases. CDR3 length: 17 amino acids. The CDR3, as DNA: TGCAGCGTGGAAACCGGGACTAGCGGGGGAACCTACAATGAGCAGTTCTTC. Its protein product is CSVETGTSGGTYNEQFF.

The CDR3 nucleotides read TGTGCCAGCAGTTTCGACAGACAGGGGGGGAACGAGCAGTACTTC. Protein sequence: CASSFDRQGGNEQYF. The rearrangement uses TRBV27 and TRBJ2-7; 9 bases are a match to TRBD1. This CDR3 comprises 15 residues. Per the germline V gene, CDR1 is MNHEY and CDR2 is SMNVEV (reference sequence). V trimming: 3 bases; J trimming: 5 bases; junction bases outside the gene matches: 8.

CDR3 residues: CASSRTLTGELFF. CDR3 nucleotide sequence: TGTGCCAGCAGCCGAACACTAACCGGGGAGCTGTTTTTT. This chain links TRBV7-9 with TRBJ2-2, with D hard to call. V lost 5 bases and J lost 5, with 9 bases in between. Germline V lookup: CDR1 SEHNR, CDR2 FQNEAQ (reference sequence). This CDR3 contains 13 residues.

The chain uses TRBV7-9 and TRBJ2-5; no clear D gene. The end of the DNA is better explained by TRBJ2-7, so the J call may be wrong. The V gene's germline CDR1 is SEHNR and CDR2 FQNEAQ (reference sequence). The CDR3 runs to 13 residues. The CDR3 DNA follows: TGTGCCAGCAGCTCTAGGGATCTAGGCGAGCAGTACTTC. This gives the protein CASSSRDLGEQYF.

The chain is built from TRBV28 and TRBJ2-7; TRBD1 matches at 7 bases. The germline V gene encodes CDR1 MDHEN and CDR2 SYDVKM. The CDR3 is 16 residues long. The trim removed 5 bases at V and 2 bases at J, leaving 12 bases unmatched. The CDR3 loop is CASSPLRQGIPYEQYF. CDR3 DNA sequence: TGTGCCAGCAGTCCCCTGCGACAGGGAATACCCTACGAGCAGTACTTC. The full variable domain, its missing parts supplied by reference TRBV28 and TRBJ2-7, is DVKVTQSSRYLVKRTGEKVFLECVQDMDHENMFWYRQDPGLGLRLIYFSYDVKMKEKGDIPEGYSVSREKKERFSLILESASTNQTSMYLCASSPLRQGIPYEQYFGPGTRLTVT.

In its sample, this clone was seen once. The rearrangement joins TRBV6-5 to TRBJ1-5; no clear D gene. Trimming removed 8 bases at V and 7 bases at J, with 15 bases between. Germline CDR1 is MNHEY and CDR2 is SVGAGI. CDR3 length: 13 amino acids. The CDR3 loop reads CASSGSYGQPQHF. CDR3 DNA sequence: TGTGCCAGCTCAGGTTCATACGGGCAGCCCCAGCATTTT.

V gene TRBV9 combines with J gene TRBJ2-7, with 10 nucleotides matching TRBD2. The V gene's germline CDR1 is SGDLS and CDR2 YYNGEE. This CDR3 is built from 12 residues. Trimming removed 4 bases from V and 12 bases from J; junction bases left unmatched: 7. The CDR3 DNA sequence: TGTGCCAGCAGCATAGCGGGAGGAGTGCTGTACTTC. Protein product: CASSIAGGVLYF.

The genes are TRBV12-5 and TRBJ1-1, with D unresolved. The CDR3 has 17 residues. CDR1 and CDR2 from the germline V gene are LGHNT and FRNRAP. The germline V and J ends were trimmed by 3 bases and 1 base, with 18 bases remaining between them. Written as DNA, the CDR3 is TGTGCTAGTGGTTTCTCCCCTCTCGCGGGCTGGAACACTGAAGCTTTCTTT. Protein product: CASGFSPLAGWNTEAFF.

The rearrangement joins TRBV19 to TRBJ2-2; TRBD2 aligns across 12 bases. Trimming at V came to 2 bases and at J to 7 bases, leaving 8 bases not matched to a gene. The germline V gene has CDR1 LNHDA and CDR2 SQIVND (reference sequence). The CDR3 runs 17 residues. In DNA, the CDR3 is TGTGCCAGTAGTATACTAGCGGGAGGGTCCCTTGGCGGGGAGCTGTTTTTT. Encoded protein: CASSILAGGSLGGELFF.

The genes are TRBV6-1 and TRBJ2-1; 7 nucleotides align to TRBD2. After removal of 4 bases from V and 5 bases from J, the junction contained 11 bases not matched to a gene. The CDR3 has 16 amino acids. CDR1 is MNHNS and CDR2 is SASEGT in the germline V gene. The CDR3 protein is CASSGRGPSGDNEQFF. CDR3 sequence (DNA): TGTGCCAGCAGTGGAAGGGGTCCTAGCGGAGACAATGAGCAGTTCTTC.

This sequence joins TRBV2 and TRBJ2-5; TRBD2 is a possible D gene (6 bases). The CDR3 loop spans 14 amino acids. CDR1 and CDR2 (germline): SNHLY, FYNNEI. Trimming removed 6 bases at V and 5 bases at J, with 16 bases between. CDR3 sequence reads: CASSAPEGGETQYF. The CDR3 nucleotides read TGTGCCAGCAGCGCCCCGGAGGGCGGGGAGACCCAGTACTTC.

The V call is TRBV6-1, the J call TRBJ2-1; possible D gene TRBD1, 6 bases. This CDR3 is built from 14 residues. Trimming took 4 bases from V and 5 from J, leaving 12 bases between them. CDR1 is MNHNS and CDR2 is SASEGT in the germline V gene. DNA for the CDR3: TGTGCCAGCAGTGCGTACAGGGCTGACAATGAGCAGTTCTTC. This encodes CASSAYRADNEQFF.

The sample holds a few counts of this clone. DNA of the CDR3: TGTGCCAGCAGCCTGGCAACTGAAGCTTTCTTT. Its translation: CASSLATEAFF. The chain combines TRBV2 with TRBJ1-1; D gene unclear. The CDR3 has 11 residues. Germline CDR1 SNHLY, CDR2 FYNNEI. V lost 6 bases and J lost 5, with 7 bases in between.

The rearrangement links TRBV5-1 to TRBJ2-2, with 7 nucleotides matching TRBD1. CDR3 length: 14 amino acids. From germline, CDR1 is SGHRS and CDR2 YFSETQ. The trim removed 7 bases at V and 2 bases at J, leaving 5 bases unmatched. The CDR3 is CASGQDSNTGELFF. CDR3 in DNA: TGCGCCAGCGGACAGGACAGTAACACCGGGGAGCTGTTTTTT.